These 10 T cell receptor beta chains came from one sample sequenced in a study of early T cells in non-severe SARS-CoV-2 infection. TCRdb reprocessed the 5' RACE reads via MiXCR and lists one record per CDR3 protein. The table shows more than 60,000 distinct CDR3 sequences, with 9.5% to 15% occurring only once. Sequenced here: whole blood, sampled at baseline. The receptors shown here come from an adult who was a healthcare worker with PCR-confirmed SARS-CoV-2 infection or an uninfected control (not recorded which).

This clonotype was seen only a few times. The rearrangement links TRBV3-1 to TRBJ1-1, with D possibly TRBD1 on 6 matching bases. V lost 3 bases and J lost 8, with 13 bases in between. The CDR3 consists of 13 residues. The germline V gene has CDR1 LGHDT and CDR2 YNNKEL (reference sequence). CDR3 in DNA: TGTGCCAGCAGCCATGTGAGGGGGACAGAAGCTTTCTTT. It codes for CASSHVRGTEAFF.

This clonotype was observed a handful of times. The rearrangement uses TRBV7-3 and TRBJ2-1; 10 bases agree with TRBD2. CDR1 and CDR2 from the germline V gene are SGHTA and FQGTGA. The trim removed 1 base at V and 0 bases at J, leaving 15 bases unmatched. This CDR3 has 21 residues. The CDR3 is CASSLNRRVTSGFSSYNEQFF. CDR3 sequence (DNA): TGTGCCAGCAGCTTAAACAGGCGGGTGACTAGCGGGTTCAGCTCCTACAATGAGCAGTTCTTC.

This clonotype was recorded at least ten times. CDR3 bases: TGTGCCAGCAGTAGAGGACAGAAAGAGACCCAGTACTTC. Amino acid sequence: CASSRGQKETQYF. The rearrangement links TRBV7-6 to TRBJ2-5; possibly TRBD1 for D (6 bases). Germline V gene sequence: CDR1 SGHVS, CDR2 FNYEAQ. This CDR3 contains 13 residues. Trimming removed 6 bases at V and 3 bases at J, with 11 bases between.

The chain recombines TRBV10-3 with TRBJ2-2; D not certain. V was pared by 0 bases and J by 4 bases, with 6 bases between. Germline CDR1 ENHRY, CDR2 SYGVKD. The CDR3 sequence is 14 residues long. The CDR3 loop is CAISESDTTGELFF. CDR3 DNA: TGTGCCATCAGTGAGTCTGACACCACCGGGGAGCTGTTTTTT.

This clonotype appeared a few times. The CDR3 nucleotides are TGTGCCACCCGGGACTATGGCTACACCTTC. Translated, it gives CATRDYGYTF. The V gene is TRBV6-2 or TRBV6-3, the J gene TRBJ1-2; D is undetermined. The CDR3 covers 10 residues. Trimming took 10 bases from V and 3 from J, leaving 6 bases between them. CDR1 is MNHEY and CDR2 is SVGEGT in the germline V gene.

A few counts support this clonotype. The CDR3 protein is CASSESIGKSSPLHF. The CDR3 DNA follows: TGTGCCAGCAGTGAATCTATAGGGAAGAGTTCACCCCTCCACTTT. The rearrangement joins TRBV25-1 to TRBJ1-6; D remains unclear. This CDR3 has 15 amino acids. Germline V CDR1 and CDR2: MGHDK, SYGVNS. V gave up 1 base and J gave up 9 bases, with 13 bases separating them.

This clonotype was seen ten or more times. The rearrangement links TRBV5-6 to TRBJ1-1; D unresolved. The V gene lost 4 bases and the J gene lost 0 bases, with 19 bases spanning the gap. The CDR3 totals 17 residues. In germline, CDR1 is SGHDT, CDR2 YYEEEE. This chain's CDR3 is CASSRRSERNVNTEAFF. Written as DNA, the CDR3 is TGTGCCAGCAGCCGCCGCTCCGAGCGAAATGTGAACACTGAAGCTTTCTTT.

The rearrangement uses TRBV4-1 and TRBJ2-3; D uncertain. With 1 base removed from V and 5 bases from J, the gap between germline ends came to 4 bases. Germline V lookup: CDR1 MGHRA, CDR2 YSYEKL. The CDR3 runs to 12 residues. The CDR3 loop reads CASSQAGDTQYF. DNA for the CDR3: TGCGCCAGCAGCCAAGCGGGAGATACGCAGTATTTT.

The chain employs TRBV28 and TRBJ2-3, with unresolved D. Germline CDR1 is MDHEN and CDR2 is SYDVKM. The V end lost 2 bases, the J end lost 0 bases, and 6 bases lay between the germline ends. This CDR3 is built from 14 residues. The DNA of the CDR3 is TGTGCCAGCAGTTTACCTCCTAGCACAGATACGCAGTATTTT. Its protein is CASSLPPSTDTQYF.

The rearrangement joins TRBV7-9 to TRBJ2-1; 7 positions agree with TRBD2. J lost 5 bases, V lost 4 bases, and 20 bases had no gene match. The germline V gene has CDR1 SEHNR and CDR2 FQNEAQ (reference sequence). The CDR3 length is 19 residues. The CDR3 nucleotides are TGTGCCAGCAGCTACTCTAGACCCCCCGGGGGGATTAGGGACAATGAGCAGTTCTTC. This sequence encodes CASSYSRPPGGIRDNEQFF.